A single TCR beta chain is shown here with its context. Its antigen target is currently unknown. Per-base qualities were not stored, and no clone one base away is much larger. Trimming leaves V shorter by 1 base and J shorter by 3 bases, with the junction holding 9 bases beyond the gene matches. The CDR3 measures 16 amino acids from cysteine to phenylalanine. Of the read, only the CDR3 DNA is kept; its 48 bases are in frame from base 1. The germline V gene (reference sequence) supplies CDR1 SEHNR and CDR2 FQNEAQ. This sample is part of a study of radiotherapy plus CTLA-4 blockade in lung cancer (dated by TCRdb to between 2017 and 2018). Turning to the overall study: Among enrolled patients, about 19% had an objective response and 31% reached disease control.

In this study, focal radiation therapy paired with CTLA-4 blockade (ipilimumab) was tested in patients who had chemo-refractory metastatic non-small-cell lung cancer. The library was prepared using the immunoSEQ multiplex PCR assay. This immuneACCESS table, as held by TCRdb, lists in-frame sequences with V and J called but not all clones. Of the missing ones, under half trace to an unresolved V gene in checked studies; the others have no known cause. Present in this sample are some 51,000 clones, approximately 80% of which were seen just once. The leading ten clones occupy around 2.5% of the sample. What the research found in general, with its limitations: TCR clones derived from tumors expanded in peripheral blood after treatment with radiotherapy and ipilimumab. Early dynamic changes in blood T cell clones, together with increased serum interferon-beta after radiation, were reported as the strongest predictors of response.

The source is a human donor with non-small cell lung cancer whose response to radiotherapy plus ipilimumab could not be evaluated. The specimen comprised peripheral blood, sampled from a patient treated with radiotherapy plus ipilimumab. The chain links TRBV7-9 with TRBJ2-7; the junction holds 7 bases that match TRBD1. The DNA sequence is TGTGCCAGCAGCTTAGTTTCCTACAGGGGTAACTACGAGCAGTACTTC. Translated, it reads CASSLVSYRGNYEQYF.